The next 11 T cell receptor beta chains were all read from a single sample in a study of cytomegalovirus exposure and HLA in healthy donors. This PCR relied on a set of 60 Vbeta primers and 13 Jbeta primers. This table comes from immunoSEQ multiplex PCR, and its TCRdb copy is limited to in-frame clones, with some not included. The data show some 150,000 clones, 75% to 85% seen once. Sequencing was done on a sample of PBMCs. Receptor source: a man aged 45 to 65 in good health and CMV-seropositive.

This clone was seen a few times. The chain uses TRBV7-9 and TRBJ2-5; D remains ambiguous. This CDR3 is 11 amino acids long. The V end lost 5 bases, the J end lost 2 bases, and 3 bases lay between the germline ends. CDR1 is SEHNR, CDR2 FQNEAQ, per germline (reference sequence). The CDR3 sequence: CASSPQETQYF. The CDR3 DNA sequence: TGTGCCAGCAGCCCTCAAGAGACCCAGTACTTC.

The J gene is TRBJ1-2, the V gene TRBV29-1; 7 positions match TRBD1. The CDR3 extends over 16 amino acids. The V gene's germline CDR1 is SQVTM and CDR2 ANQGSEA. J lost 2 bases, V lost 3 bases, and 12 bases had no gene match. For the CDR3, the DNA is TGCAGCGTTGACCGGGACAGCAAGTTTGTAAACTATGGCTACACCTTC. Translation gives CSVDRDSKFVNYGYTF.

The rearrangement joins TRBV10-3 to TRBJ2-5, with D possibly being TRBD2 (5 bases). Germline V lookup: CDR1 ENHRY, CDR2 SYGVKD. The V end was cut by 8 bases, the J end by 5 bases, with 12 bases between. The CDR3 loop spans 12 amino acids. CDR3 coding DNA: TGTGCCATCCTGGGGTCGGGGGAGACCCAGTACTTC. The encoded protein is CAILGSGETQYF.

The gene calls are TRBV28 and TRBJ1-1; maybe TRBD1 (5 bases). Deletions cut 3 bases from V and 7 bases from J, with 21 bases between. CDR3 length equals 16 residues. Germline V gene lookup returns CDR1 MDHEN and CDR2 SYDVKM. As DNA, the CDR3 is TGTGCCAGCAGTTTGGGCAGTTCCCGCTGGGGGGTTGAAGCTTTCTTT. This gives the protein CASSLGSSRWGVEAFF. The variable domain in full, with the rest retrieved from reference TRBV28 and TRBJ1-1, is DVKVTQSSRYLVKRTGEKVFLECVQDMDHENMFWYRQDPGLGLRLIYFSYDVKMKEKGDIPEGYSVSREKKERFSLILESASTNQTSMYLCASSLGSSRWGVEAFFGQGTRLTVV.

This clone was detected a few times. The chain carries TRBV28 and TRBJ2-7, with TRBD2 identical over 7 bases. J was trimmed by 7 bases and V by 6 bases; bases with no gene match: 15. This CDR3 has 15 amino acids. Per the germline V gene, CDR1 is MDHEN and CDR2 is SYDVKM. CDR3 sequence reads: CASRPAGRPGMEQYF. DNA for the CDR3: TGTGCCAGCAGACCCGCCGGGAGGCCGGGGATGGAGCAGTACTTC.

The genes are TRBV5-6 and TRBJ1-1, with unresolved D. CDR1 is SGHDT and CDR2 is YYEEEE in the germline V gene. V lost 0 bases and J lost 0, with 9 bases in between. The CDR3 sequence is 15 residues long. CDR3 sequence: CASSLAPTMNTEAFF. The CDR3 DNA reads TGTGCCAGCAGCTTGGCTCCAACTATGAACACTGAAGCTTTCTTT.

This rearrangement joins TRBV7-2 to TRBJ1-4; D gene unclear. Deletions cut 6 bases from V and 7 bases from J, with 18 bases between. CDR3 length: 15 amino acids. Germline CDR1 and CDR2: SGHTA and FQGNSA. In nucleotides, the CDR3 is TGTGCCAGCAGGCCACAAGCCGGGGTCGGTGAAAAACTGTTTTTT. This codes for CASRPQAGVGEKLFF.

In DNA, the CDR3 is TGTGCCAGCAGCCCCCGACAGGGAAGAGAAGCTTTCTTT. As protein: CASSPRQGREAFF. The rearrangement joins TRBV7-8 to TRBJ1-1, with 7 bases identical to TRBD1. V lost 5 bases to trimming and J lost 8 bases; unmatched junction nucleotides: 8. Looked up from germline, CDR1 is SGHVS and CDR2 is FQNEAQ. The CDR3 is 13 amino acids.

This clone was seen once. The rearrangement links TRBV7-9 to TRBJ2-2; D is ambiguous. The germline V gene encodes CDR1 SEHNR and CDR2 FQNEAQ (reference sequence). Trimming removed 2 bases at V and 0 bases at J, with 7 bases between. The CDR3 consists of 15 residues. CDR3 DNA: TGTGCCAGCAGCTTACAGTTCGCGAACACCGGGGAGCTGTTTTTT. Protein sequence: CASSLQFANTGELFF.

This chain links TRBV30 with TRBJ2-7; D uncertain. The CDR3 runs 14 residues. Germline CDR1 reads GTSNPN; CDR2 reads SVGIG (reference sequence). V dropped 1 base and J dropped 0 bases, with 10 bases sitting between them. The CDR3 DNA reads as TGTGCCTGGAGTGCGTGGGCGAGCTCCTACGAGCAGTACTTC. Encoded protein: CAWSAWASSYEQYF.

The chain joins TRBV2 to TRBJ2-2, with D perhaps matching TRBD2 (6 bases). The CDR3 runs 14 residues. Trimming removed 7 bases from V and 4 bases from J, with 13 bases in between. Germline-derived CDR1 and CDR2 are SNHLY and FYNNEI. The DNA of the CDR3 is TGTGCCAGCATCAGCGGGTCCAGCACCGGGGAGCTGTTTTTT. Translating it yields CASISGSSTGELFF.